The T cell receptor beta chain under discussion was sequenced for a study of post-analysis software for immune sequencing data. Study results and caveats: Compared with controls, patients showed significantly lower normalized Chao1 diversity. In patients, about five TRBV segments were more frequent than in controls, with TRBV5-6, TRBV5-1 and TRBV20-1 among them.

On this clonotype itself: As yet, its antigen is unknown.

In germline, CDR1 is MNHNY, CDR2 SVGAGI (reference sequence). CDR3 length: 16 amino acids. Built from TCR beta cDNA, the libraries had unique molecular identifiers in them. TCRdb reprocessed the PCR reads with MiXCR, giving one entry per CDR3 protein. The sample carries about 810,000 distinct CDR3 sequences, approximately 53% recorded once. The rearrangement links TRBV6-6 to TRBJ2-5, with D perhaps TRBD1 or TRBD2 (5 bases each). The J call may be faulty, since TRBJ2-7 better matches the DNA end. The sample consisted of blood. The clonotype was recovered from a girl aged 10-17 years with multiple sclerosis. CDR3 protein: CASSQASGLGNNEQYF. DNA of the CDR3: TGTGCCAGCAGTCAGGCCTCGGGGCTAGGTAACAACGAGCAGTACTTC.